The 30 T cell receptor beta chains reported below all come from one sample, sequenced in a study of CD8+CD57+ T cells in acquired aplastic anemia (dated 2018 in TCRdb). Sequencer: Illumina HiSeq 2000. TCR beta VDJ combination and CDR3 sequence profiling used genomic DNA as the template. TCRdb redid the processing of the public reads, applying fastp at Q25 and MiXCR, and retained in-frame beta chains. Identical CDR3 protein sequences are pooled into one entry, listed with their most common genes and DNA. Here the sample has approximately 100,000 distinct CDR3 sequences; around 62% occur a single time. Approximately 60% of the sample is held by the ten biggest clonotypes. Expansion of CD8+CD57+ cells had been shown by flow cytometry in the patients chosen for sequencing. Sequenced input: sorted CD4+, CD8+, or CD8+CD57+ T cells (not recorded which) from PBMCs. The receptors stem from a human donor with aplastic anemia.

The V and J genes are TRBV2 and TRBJ2-5, with 7 nucleotides matching TRBD1. V gave up 7 bases and J gave up 14 bases; unmatched junction bases: 10. CDR1 is SNHLY and CDR2 is FYNNEI in the germline V gene. There are 11 residues in the CDR3. The CDR3 DNA reads as TGTGCCAGCACCGAGGGGGCAGGCCTATACTTC. Protein: CASTEGAGLYF.

The chain carries TRBV5-1 and TRBJ2-7, with D tentatively TRBD1 (6 bases). Germline V gene data show CDR1 as SGHRS and CDR2 as YFSETQ. CDR3 length: 14 amino acids. The germline V and J ends were trimmed by 4 bases and 1 base, with 12 bases remaining between them. The chain's CDR3 is CASSLKQGSYEQYF. CDR3 sequence (DNA): TGCGCCAGCAGCCTAAAACAGGGTTCCTACGAGCAGTACTTC.

This clonotype was counted at least ten times. This chain connects TRBV9 to TRBJ1-1, with a tentative D call TRBD1 (6 bases). Germline loops: CDR1 SGDLS, CDR2 YYNGEE. Between the trimmed V and J ends, which lost 3 bases and 8 bases, there was a span of 17 bases. This CDR3 comprises 14 residues. The CDR3 coding sequence is TGTGCCAGCAGCGACCCGGGGTTAGGGGGAGAAGCTTTCTTT. The encoded protein is CASSDPGLGGEAFF. Combining the CDR3 with reference TRBV9 and TRBJ1-1 gives the whole variable domain DSGVTQTPKHLITATGQRVTLRCSPRSGDLSVYWYQQSLDQGLQFLIQYYNGEERAKGNILERFSAQQFPDLHSELNLSSLELGDSALYFCASSDPGLGGEAFFGQGTRLTVV.

In nucleotides, the CDR3 is TGTGCCAGCAGGGGGGGACAGAAGTGCGAGCAGTACTTC. It specifies CASRGGQKCEQYF. The V call is TRBV7-2, the J call TRBJ2-7, with D maybe TRBD1 (7 bases). Per germline, CDR1 SGHTA and CDR2 FQGNSA. Trimming took 6 bases from V and 6 from J, leaving 15 bases between them. The CDR3 loop spans 13 amino acids.

The V gene is TRBV5-6, the J gene TRBJ1-1, with 8 bases that match TRBD1. The CDR3 totals 14 residues. Germline V gene lookup returns CDR1 SGHDT and CDR2 YYEEEE. V lost 3 bases and J lost 6; bases outside the gene matches: 7. The CDR3 nucleotides are TGTGCCAGCAGCTGGGGGACAGGTGCCGCTGAAGCTTTCTTT. Translation: CASSWGTGAAEAFF.

The chain joins TRBV10-3 to TRBJ2-2; the match to TRBD2 covers 11 bases. Germline CDR1 and CDR2: ENHRY and SYGVKD. The CDR3 has 16 amino acids. The V and J ends lost 5 bases and 2 bases, in that order; junction bases with no gene match: 4. CDR3 sequence reads: CAISLGLAVNTGELFF. The DNA of the CDR3 is TGTGCCATCAGTTTGGGACTAGCGGTTAACACCGGGGAGCTGTTTTTT.

The chain couples TRBV5-1 to TRBJ2-7, with D possibly matching TRBD1 (6 bases). Germline CDR1 and CDR2: SGHRS and YFSETQ. V dropped 4 bases and J dropped 6 bases, with 11 bases sitting between them. The CDR3 runs 12 residues. This chain's CDR3 is CASSGHRAEQYF. CDR3 in DNA: TGCGCCAGCAGCGGTCACAGGGCCGAGCAGTACTTC.

The chain carries TRBV2 and TRBJ1-1; D call uncertain. V was pared by 7 bases and J by 8 bases, with 14 bases between. Germline V gives CDR1 SNHLY, CDR2 FYNNEI. The CDR3 has 12 residues. The CDR3 DNA follows: TGTGCCAGCACCACAATCGGGGTCGAAGCTTTCTTT. This sequence encodes CASTTIGVEAFF. The full variable domain, its missing parts supplied by reference TRBV2 and TRBJ1-1, is EPEVTQTPSHQVTQMGQEVILRCVPISNHLYFYWYRQILGQKVEFLVSFYNNEISEKSEIFDDQFSVERPDGSNFTLKIRSTKLEDSAMYFCASTTIGVEAFFGQGTRLTVV.

This rearrangement joins TRBV10-1 to TRBJ1-2; maybe TRBD1 (6 bases). V was trimmed by 3 bases and J by 13 bases, leaving 9 bases between them. Germline V gene data show CDR1 as WNHNN and CDR2 as SYGVQD (reference sequence). This CDR3 comprises 10 residues. The CDR3 spells CASSDPRGTF. The CDR3 DNA is TGCGCCAGCAGTGACCCCAGGGGCACCTTC.

This clonotype was seen just once. The chain joins TRBV19 to TRBJ1-2; a possible D gene is TRBD1 (5 bases). V was cut by 0 bases and J by 4 bases, with 12 bases left in between. CDR1 and CDR2 (germline): LNHDA, SQIVND (reference sequence). This CDR3 contains 15 residues. The CDR3 DNA follows: TGTGCCAGTAGTATAGACAGAGGGGTTCTCTATGGCTACACCTTC. Translation gives CASSIDRGVLYGYTF.

The genes are TRBV24-1 and TRBJ1-5; possibly TRBD1 for D (6 bases). Per the germline V gene, CDR1 is KGHDR and CDR2 is SFDVKD. V was shortened by 3 bases and J by 5 bases, with 13 bases between the two germline ends. This CDR3 spans 15 amino acids. The DNA of the CDR3 is TGTGCCACCAGTGATCCGGGACACCGAGATCAGCCCCAGCATTTT. Amino acids: CATSDPGHRDQPQHF.

The chain uses TRBV7-4 and TRBJ2-7, with a tentative D call TRBD1 (6 bases). The CDR3 covers 15 residues. The V and J ends lost 1 base and 2 bases respectively, with 12 bases between them. Germline V gene lookup returns CDR1 SGHVT and CDR2 SQSDAQ. CDR3 amino acids: CASSLGGTPPYEQYF. The DNA for the CDR3 is TGTGCCAGCAGCTTAGGTGGGACACCTCCCTACGAGCAGTACTTC. Filled out from reference TRBV7-4 and TRBJ2-7, the complete variable domain reads GAGVSQSPRYKVAKRGRDVALRCDSISGHVTLYWYRQTLGQGSEVLTYSQSDAQRDKSGRPSGRFSAERPERSVSTLKIQRTEQGDSAVYLCASSLGGTPPYEQYFGPGTRLTVT.

This chain connects TRBV25-1 to TRBJ2-3; 7 bases line up with TRBD2. The V gene's germline CDR1 is MGHDK and CDR2 SYGVNS. There are 12 residues in the CDR3. J lost 5 bases, V lost 5 bases, and 1 base had no gene match. This CDR3 is CASSTSVDTQYF. The CDR3 DNA follows: TGTGCCAGCAGTACTAGCGTAGATACGCAGTATTTT.

In this sample, this clonotype turned up many times. The rearrangement links TRBV20-1 to TRBJ2-5; TRBD2 aligns across 8 bases. V lost 3 bases and J lost 3; bases outside the gene matches: 9. The CDR3 sequence is 15 residues long. Germline loops: CDR1 DFQATT, CDR2 SNEGSKA (reference sequence). In DNA form, the CDR3 reads TGCAGTGCTAGTGGGCGCCTCGGGAGGGAAGAGACCCAGTACTTC. Protein product: CSASGRLGREETQYF.

CDR3 nucleotide sequence: TGTGCCATCAGTGAGTTTGCAGGGTCTGTGGACACAGATACGCAGTATTTT. Residues: CAISEFAGSVDTDTQYF. This rearrangement joins TRBV10-3 to TRBJ2-3, with TRBD1 as a possible D gene (5 bases). The germline V gene encodes CDR1 ENHRY and CDR2 SYGVKD. The CDR3 sequence is 17 residues long. Trimming left V 1 base short and J 2 bases short, with 16 bases between.

This clonotype was observed a single time. The DNA for the CDR3 is TGTGCCAGCAGCGTAGTAGGGACTAGCGGGAGATCCACAGATACGCAGTATTTT. This translates into CASSVVGTSGRSTDTQYF. This chain links TRBV9 with TRBJ2-3; 14 bases are a match to TRBD2. CDR3 size: 18 residues. Germline trimming cut 0 bases from V and 2 bases from J; bases unmatched to any gene: 5. Germline V gene lookup returns CDR1 SGDLS and CDR2 YYNGEE. Filled out from reference TRBV9 and TRBJ2-3, the complete variable domain reads DSGVTQTPKHLITATGQRVTLRCSPRSGDLSVYWYQQSLDQGLQFLIQYYNGEERAKGNILERFSAQQFPDLHSELNLSSLELGDSALYFCASSVVGTSGRSTDTQYFGPGTRLTVL.

V usage is TRBV20-1 and J usage is TRBJ2-5; TRBD2 matches at 12 bases. With 4 bases clipped from V and 2 bases from J, the junction kept 8 bases outside the gene matches. Germline loops: CDR1 DFQATT, CDR2 SNEGSKA (reference sequence). This CDR3 contains 16 residues. The CDR3 nucleotides are TGCAGTGCTACTAGCGGGAGGGCCCGGGATCAAGAGACCCAGTACTTC. This encodes CSATSGRARDQETQYF.

The CDR3, as DNA: TGCAGTGCTAGAGATGTTAGGCGGGAAACCCTTTCCTACGAGCAGTACTTC. Amino acid sequence: CSARDVRRETLSYEQYF. This chain links TRBV20-1 with TRBJ2-7; tentative D call: TRBD2 (6 bases). With 0 bases removed from V and 1 base from J, the gap between germline ends came to 19 bases. CDR1 and CDR2 from the germline V gene are DFQATT and SNEGSKA (reference sequence). The CDR3 totals 17 residues.

The chain is built from TRBV19 and TRBJ1-2, with 7 bases matching TRBD1. This CDR3 region has 15 residues. Trimming cost V 5 bases and J 3 bases; bases outside gene matches: 9. Per the germline V gene, CDR1 is LNHDA and CDR2 is SQIVND (reference sequence). The CDR3 sequence is CASSGRTGIHYGYTF. The DNA for the CDR3 is TGTGCCAGTAGTGGGAGGACAGGCATTCACTATGGCTACACCTTC.

The chain carries TRBV19 and TRBJ1-1; 9 nucleotides align to TRBD1. The ends lost 4 bases at V and 7 bases at J; junction bases unmatched: 7. Germline CDR1 and CDR2: LNHDA and SQIVND (reference sequence). This CDR3 contains 14 residues. CDR3 protein: CASSTYRGQVEAFF. The CDR3 bases are TGTGCCAGTAGTACGTACAGGGGGCAGGTTGAAGCTTTCTTT.

The gene calls are TRBV19 and TRBJ2-3, with unresolved D. The CDR3 loop spans 14 amino acids. The germline CDR1 and CDR2 sequences are LNHDA and SQIVND (reference sequence). The ends were cut back, 1 base at V and 2 bases at J, with 7 bases in the middle. DNA of the CDR3: TGTGCCAGTAGTATAGGTTCCGTCACAGATACGCAGTATTTT. It specifies CASSIGSVTDTQYF.

The chain recombines TRBV19 with TRBJ1-6; D gene uncertain. V was pared by 9 bases and J by 3 bases, with 15 bases between. The germline V gene encodes CDR1 LNHDA and CDR2 SQIVND (reference sequence). This CDR3 is 15 amino acids long. The CDR3 sequence is CARHARSYYNSPLHF. CDR3 in DNA: TGTGCCAGACATGCCCGAAGTTACTATAATTCACCCCTCCACTTT.

The V gene is TRBV24-1, the J gene TRBJ2-7, with TRBD1 identical over 7 bases. The germline V gene has CDR1 KGHDR and CDR2 SFDVKD. The CDR3 is made up of 13 amino acids. J was trimmed by 2 bases and V by 7 bases; bases with no gene match: 4. DNA for the CDR3: TGTGCCACCAGAAGGGACAGCCCCTACGAGCAGTACTTC. Protein product: CATRRDSPYEQYF.

The chain joins TRBV6-5 to TRBJ1-5, with D uncertain. Deletions cut 0 bases from V and 9 bases from J, with 9 bases between. Germline-derived CDR1 and CDR2 are MNHEY and SVGAGI. The CDR3 is 13 residues long. The CDR3 DNA sequence: TGTGCCAGCAGTTACTCACGGTCGGGGCCCCAGCATTTT. Amino acid sequence: CASSYSRSGPQHF.

This chain uses TRBV7-9 with TRBJ1-3; 7 bases are a match to TRBD1. The CDR3 length is 15 residues. V was pared by 5 bases and J by 0 bases, with 4 bases of the junction left unmatched. Germline CDR1 is SEHNR and CDR2 is FQNEAQ (reference sequence). The CDR3 coding sequence is TGTGCCAGCAGCGCGGCAGGGGGCTCTGGAAACACCATATATTTT. Translation: CASSAAGGSGNTIYF.

The J gene is TRBJ1-2, the V gene TRBV20-1; weak D call: TRBD1 (6 bases). The CDR3 runs to 13 residues. Per the germline V gene, CDR1 is DFQATT and CDR2 is SNEGSKA (reference sequence). The V end lost 5 bases, the J end lost 8 bases, and 18 bases lay between the germline ends. The CDR3 coding sequence is TGCAGTGCTCTCACAGGGTTTCGAGTAGGCTACACCTTC. This sequence encodes CSALTGFRVGYTF.

The chain couples TRBV12-5 to TRBJ2-5; 9 bases align to TRBD2. Unmatched junction bases numbered 9, after V lost 5 bases and J lost 5 bases. Germline loops: CDR1 LGHNT, CDR2 FRNRAP. The CDR3 is 15 residues long. In DNA, the CDR3 is TGTGCTAGTGGTCCCTCTGGCGGGGGGGCTGAGACCCAGTACTTC. It yields the protein CASGPSGGGAETQYF.

The count of this clonotype is one. V and J are TRBV10-3 and TRBJ1-4; 8 nucleotides line up with TRBD1. This CDR3 comprises 14 residues. V gave up 6 bases and J gave up 3 bases; unmatched junction bases: 3. Germline V gives CDR1 ENHRY, CDR2 SYGVKD. The CDR3 is CAIRQGAANEKLFF. CDR3 DNA: TGTGCCATCAGGCAGGGGGCGGCTAATGAAAAACTGTTTTTT.

The chain has TRBV3-1 and TRBJ2-7; D is possibly TRBD2 (7 bases). V was clipped by 8 bases and J by 9 bases, with 14 bases between them. Germline CDR1 and CDR2: LGHDT and YNNKEL (reference sequence). The CDR3 loop spans 11 amino acids. The CDR3 nucleotides read TGTGCCAGCGGGGGGGGCCTGGGGCAGTACTTC. The encoded protein is CASGGGLGQYF.

This clonotype was seen only a few times. The V call is TRBV5-6, the J call TRBJ2-7; possibly TRBD2 for D (7 bases). The germline V gene encodes CDR1 SGHDT and CDR2 YYEEEE. The germline V and J ends were trimmed by 6 bases and 2 bases, with 18 bases remaining between them. The CDR3 extends over 15 amino acids. The CDR3 protein is CASTGGRGLTYEQYF. The DNA of the CDR3 is TGTGCCAGCACCGGGGGGCGGGGCTTGACCTACGAGCAGTACTTC. The full variable domain, with the rest looked up from reference TRBV5-6 and TRBJ2-7, is DAGVTQSPTHLIKTRGQQVTLRCSPKSGHDTVSWYQQALGQGPQFIFQYYEEEERQRGNFPDRFSGHQFPNYSSELNVNALLLGDSALYLCASTGGRGLTYEQYFGPGTRLTVT.